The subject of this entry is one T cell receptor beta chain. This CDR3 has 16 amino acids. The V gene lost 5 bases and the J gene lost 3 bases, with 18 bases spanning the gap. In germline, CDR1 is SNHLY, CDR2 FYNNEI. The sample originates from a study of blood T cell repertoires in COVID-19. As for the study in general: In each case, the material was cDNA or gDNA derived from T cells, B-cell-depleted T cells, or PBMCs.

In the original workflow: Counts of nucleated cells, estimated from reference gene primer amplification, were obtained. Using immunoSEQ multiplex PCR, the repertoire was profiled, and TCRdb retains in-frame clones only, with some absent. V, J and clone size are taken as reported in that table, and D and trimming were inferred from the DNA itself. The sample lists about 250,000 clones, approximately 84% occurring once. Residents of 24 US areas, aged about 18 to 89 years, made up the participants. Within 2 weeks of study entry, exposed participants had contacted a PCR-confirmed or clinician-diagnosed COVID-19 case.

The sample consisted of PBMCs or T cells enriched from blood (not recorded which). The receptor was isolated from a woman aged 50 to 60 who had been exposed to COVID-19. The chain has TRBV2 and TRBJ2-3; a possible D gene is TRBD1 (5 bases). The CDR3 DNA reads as TGTGCCAGCAGTAGAGACAGACCCCAACAAACAGATACGCAGTATTTT. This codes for CASSRDRPQQTDTQYF. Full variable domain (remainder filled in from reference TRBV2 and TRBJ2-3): EPEVTQTPSHQVTQMGQEVILRCVPISNHLYFYWYRQILGQKVEFLVSFYNNEISEKSEIFDDQFSVERPDGSNFTLKIRSTKLEDSAMYFCASSRDRPQQTDTQYFGPGTRLTVL.